One T cell receptor beta chain is described in this entry. Its antigen is not known. Then a second PCR, running roughly 7 to 11 cycles, was carried out with a sample-barcoded 5' primer and a J-beta primer mix. In TCRdb, the 5' RACE reads were re-called with MiXCR into one record per CDR3 protein. The table shows roughly 560,000 distinct CDR3 sequences, with under 30% occurring only once. The data are from a study of blood T cells in healthy people across ages. Broader study findings: Expanded clonotype shifts may have been confounded, as the donors had an unknown CMV status.

At least 5.5 micrograms of total RNA were extracted per sample. The same data also contributed to another study, on T cells of mothers and their children. That publication notes: Unrelated mother-child pairs always had slightly, but never significantly, lower normalized overlap than related pairs.

Sequencing used blood. The receptor comes from a boy aged 10-17 years in good health.

The CDR3 protein is CASWIKGDEQFF. As DNA, the CDR3 is TGTGCCAGCTGGATTAAGGGTGATGAGCAGTTCTTC. The chain has TRBV2 and TRBJ2-1, with D hard to call. CDR3 length: 12 residues. Germline values: CDR1 SNHLY, CDR2 FYNNEI. Trimming stripped 8 bases from V and 8 bases from J, with 13 bases between.